This is a list of T cell receptor beta chains from one sample in a study of shared clonotypes between healthy human individuals. Profiling relied on immunoSEQ multiplex PCR, and the TCRdb table lists in-frame clones only, not all of them. The table records approximately 2.4 million clones, approximately 96% of them present only once. Material for sequencing was naive CD4+ T cells sorted from blood. These receptors were taken from a man younger than 35 in good health. CDR3s include the opening cysteine and the closing phenylalanine or tryptophan. The order of the fields is D gene, clone size, V gene, J gene, CDR3 protein, CDR3 DNA. The D gene is left open where the match is weak. Where a row states a size, it is once, few, many or the class of an expanded clone; other rows omit it.

d_gene: .; abundance: .; v_gene: TRBV6-1; j_gene: TRBJ2-3; CDR3aa: CASSESAAHDTQYF; CDR3nt: TGTGCCAGCAGTGAATCCGCGGCTCATGATACGCAGTATTTT
d_gene: .; abundance: .; v_gene: TRBV2; j_gene: TRBJ2-7; CDR3aa: CASSWDISYEQYF; CDR3nt: TGTGCCAGCAGCTGGGACATCTCCTACGAGCAGTACTTC
d_gene: .; abundance: .; v_gene: TRBV28; j_gene: TRBJ2-7; CDR3aa: CASSSPNEQYF; CDR3nt: TGTGCCAGCAGTTCCCCAAACGAGCAGTACTTC
d_gene: TRBD1; abundance: .; v_gene: TRBV5-5; j_gene: TRBJ2-3; CDR3aa: CASSSQQGSTDTQYF; CDR3nt: TGTGCCAGCAGCTCCCAACAGGGGAGCACAGATACGCAGTATTTT
d_gene: TRBD1; abundance: .; v_gene: TRBV5-4; j_gene: TRBJ2-4; CDR3aa: CASSGGQQNIQYF; CDR3nt: TGTGCCAGCAGCGGGGGACAGCAAAACATTCAGTACTTC
d_gene: TRBD1; abundance: .; v_gene: TRBV28; j_gene: TRBJ2-7; CDR3aa: CASSSPPGQGAFYEQYF; CDR3nt: TGTGCCAGCAGTTCCCCCCCGGGACAGGGGGCTTTCTACGAGCAGTACTTC
d_gene: TRBD1; abundance: few; v_gene: TRBV5-1; j_gene: TRBJ1-5; CDR3aa: CASSFGTGDQPQHF; CDR3nt: TGCGCCAGCAGCTTCGGGACAGGGGATCAGCCCCAGCATTTT
d_gene: .; abundance: .; v_gene: TRBV30; j_gene: TRBJ1-1; CDR3aa: CAWSEDTEAFF; CDR3nt: TGTGCCTGGTCAGAGGACACTGAAGCTTTCTTT
d_gene: TRBD1; abundance: .; v_gene: TRBV6-1; j_gene: TRBJ2-5; CDR3aa: CASSALDRGYQETQYF; CDR3nt: TGTGCCAGCAGTGCATTGGACAGGGGATACCAAGAGACCCAGTACTTC
d_gene: TRBD1; abundance: .; v_gene: TRBV6-6; j_gene: TRBJ2-7; CDR3aa: CASSDTGASYEQYF; CDR3nt: TGTGCCAGCAGTGATACAGGGGCCTCCTACGAGCAGTACTTC
d_gene: .; abundance: .; v_gene: TRBV6-1; j_gene: TRBJ2-5; CDR3aa: CASSAGSLGQETQYF; CDR3nt: TGTGCCAGCAGTGCAGGGAGTCTTGGCCAAGAGACCCAGTACTTC
d_gene: TRBD2; abundance: once; v_gene: TRBV2; j_gene: TRBJ2-1; CDR3aa: CASSPRGGGNEQFF; CDR3nt: TGTGCCAGCAGCCCCCGCGGGGGGGGCAATGAGCAGTTCTTC
d_gene: .; abundance: .; v_gene: TRBV18; j_gene: TRBJ1-2; CDR3aa: CASSPTAGAYGYTF; CDR3nt: TGTGCCAGCTCACCAACTGCGGGGGCCTATGGCTACACCTTC
d_gene: .; abundance: .; v_gene: TRBV2; j_gene: TRBJ2-2; CDR3aa: CASSVTGTNTGELFF; CDR3nt: TGTGCCAGCAGTGTTACAGGCACGAACACCGGGGAGCTGTTTTTT
d_gene: .; abundance: once; v_gene: TRBV9; j_gene: TRBJ2-1; CDR3aa: CASSSQGWGNNEQFF; CDR3nt: TGTGCCAGCAGCTCACAGGGTTGGGGTAACAATGAGCAGTTCTTC
d_gene: .; abundance: .; v_gene: TRBV30; j_gene: TRBJ1-1; CDR3aa: CAWSVQDNTEAFF; CDR3nt: TGTGCCTGGAGTGTACAAGATAACACTGAAGCTTTCTTT
d_gene: .; abundance: .; v_gene: TRBV28; j_gene: TRBJ1-6; CDR3aa: CASSPPGARTNSPLHF; CDR3nt: TGTGCCAGCAGTCCACCCGGGGCCCGGACCAATTCACCCCTCCACTTT
d_gene: TRBD1; abundance: .; v_gene: TRBV30; j_gene: TRBJ1-2; CDR3aa: CAWISPDRVGGYTF; CDR3nt: TGTGCCTGGATTAGCCCGGACAGGGTCGGAGGCTACACCTTC